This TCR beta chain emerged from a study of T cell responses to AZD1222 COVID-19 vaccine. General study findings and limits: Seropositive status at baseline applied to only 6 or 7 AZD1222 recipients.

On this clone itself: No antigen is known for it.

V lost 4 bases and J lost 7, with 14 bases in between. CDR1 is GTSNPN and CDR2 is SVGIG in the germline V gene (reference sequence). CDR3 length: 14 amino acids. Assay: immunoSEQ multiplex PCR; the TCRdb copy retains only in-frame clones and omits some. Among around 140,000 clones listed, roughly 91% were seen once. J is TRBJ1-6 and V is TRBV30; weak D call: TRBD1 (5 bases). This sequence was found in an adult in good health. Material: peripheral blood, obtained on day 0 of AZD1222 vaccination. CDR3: CAWKSGRVNSPLHF. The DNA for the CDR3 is TGTGCCTGGAAATCGGGCAGGGTGAATTCACCCCTCCACTTT.